This T cell receptor (beta chain) was observed in a study of cytomegalovirus exposure and HLA in healthy donors. The study, taken as a whole, reports: Exclusion applied to some V segments, including TRBV6-2 and TRBV6-3, as they were indistinguishable. One variant, a missense change in DCLRE1C, was linked in a later analysis to TCR beta V- and J-gene trimming.

The primer mix had 60 Vbeta and 13 Jbeta primers. Assay used: immunoSEQ multiplex PCR; TCRdb lists only in-frame clones, some missing. Of approximately 110,000 clones in the sample, approximately 72% were seen once. Germline V lookup: CDR1 LGHNA, CDR2 YSLEER. The J segment lost 9 bases and the V segment lost 4 bases, leaving 16 bases of the junction unmatched. The CDR3 is 18 residues long. This clone occurred once. Its target is not known. Sequencing used PBMCs. The clonotype comes from a man aged 25 to 40 in good health and CMV-seronegative. The chain recombines TRBV4-3 with TRBJ2-1; 12 nucleotides align to TRBD2. In DNA form, the CDR3 reads TGCGCCAGCAGCCTAAAGCCGACTCTAGCGGGAGGGCGAGGTGAGCAGTTCTTC. Protein sequence: CASSLKPTLAGGRGEQFF.